Below are 21 T cell receptor beta chains sequenced from a single sample in a study of shared clonotypes between healthy human individuals. Clones were read by immunoSEQ multiplex PCR, and TCRdb kept only the in-frame ones, dropping some. Of roughly 1 million clones listed, under 80% are singletons. What was sequenced was memory CD4+ T cells sorted from blood. Specified subset: CD45RA-negative fraction. Source of these receptors: a man aged 18 to 29 in good health.

In DNA form, the CDR3 reads TGTGCCAGCAGTGAAAGATTCTCCACCGGGGAGCTGTTTTTT. It encodes CASSERFSTGELFF. The rearrangement uses TRBV6-1 and TRBJ2-2; no firm D call. The CDR3 sequence is 14 residues long. Trimming shortened V by 2 bases and J by 4 bases, and 8 bases separated the two germline ends. The germline gives CDR1 MNHNS, CDR2 SASEGT.

This clone showed up many times. V is TRBV2 and J is TRBJ1-5; 8 nucleotides agree with TRBD1. CDR1 and CDR2 (germline): SNHLY, FYNNEI. The V segment lost 6 bases and the J segment 11 bases; nucleotides outside the gene matches: 9. The CDR3 loop spans 13 amino acids. CDR3 sequence reads: CASSTDRGVAQHF. For the CDR3, the DNA is TGTGCCAGCAGCACCGACAGGGGAGTCGCCCAGCATTTT.

A few counts support this clone. This chain links TRBV7-9 with TRBJ1-6; perhaps TRBD1 as D (5 bases). This CDR3 is built from 19 residues. The V end was cut by 5 bases, the J end by 5 bases, with 25 bases between. Per the germline V gene, CDR1 is SEHNR and CDR2 is FQNEAQ (reference sequence). DNA of the CDR3: TGTGCCAGCAGCCTCACTGCAGGGACCAAGGTTTATCATAATTCACCCCTCCACTTT. Encoded protein: CASSLTAGTKVYHNSPLHF.

The rearrangement uses TRBV10-3 and TRBJ2-2; 7 nucleotides align to TRBD2. Per the germline V gene, CDR1 is ENHRY and CDR2 is SYGVKD. The V and J ends lost 7 bases and 3 bases, in that order; junction bases with no gene match: 8. This CDR3 spans 15 amino acids. DNA of the CDR3: TGTGCCATCAAGAAGGCGGGGGTAGACACCGGGGAGCTGTTTTTT. Translated: CAIKKAGVDTGELFF.

The J gene is TRBJ1-5, the V gene TRBV27; TRBD1 matches 8 bases. Germline values: CDR1 MNHEY, CDR2 SMNVEV (reference sequence). J was trimmed by 7 bases and V by 3 bases; bases with no gene match: 11. This CDR3 comprises 16 residues. DNA of the CDR3: TGTGCCAGCAGTTTCCGATCACCAGGGGGCCTCCAGCCCCAGCATTTT. This encodes CASSFRSPGGLQPQHF.

In its sample, this clone was seen a few times. The chain is built from TRBV2 and TRBJ1-4; tentatively, D is TRBD1 (5 bases). In germline, CDR1 is SNHLY, CDR2 FYNNEI. V was clipped by 6 bases and J by 1 base, with 12 bases between them. CDR3 size: 15 residues. CDR3 amino acids: CASRPLTVTNEKLFF. The CDR3 bases are TGTGCCAGCAGACCGCTGACAGTAACTAATGAAAAACTGTTTTTT.

This chain joins TRBV27 and TRBJ2-3; 9 positions match TRBD1. Trimming cost V 6 bases and J 2 bases; bases outside gene matches: 6. CDR1 is MNHEY, CDR2 SMNVEV, per germline (reference sequence). The CDR3 has 15 residues. The CDR3 nucleotides read TGTGCCAGCAGCCCGGACAGGGGAATCACAGATACGCAGTATTTT. Its translation: CASSPDRGITDTQYF.

The V and J genes are TRBV7-3 and TRBJ2-3, with 7 bases identical to TRBD1. With 5 bases clipped from V and 3 bases from J, the junction kept 5 bases outside the gene matches. Germline lookup yields CDR1 SGHTA and CDR2 FQGTGA. The length of the CDR3 is 14 residues. The CDR3 coding sequence is TGTGCCAGCAGCCCGACAGGGCGGACAGATACGCAGTATTTT. This translates into CASSPTGRTDTQYF.

The rearrangement uses TRBV7-2 and TRBJ2-7; TRBD2 matches 7 bases. In germline, CDR1 is SGHTA, CDR2 FQGNSA. Losses at the gene ends were 2 bases for V and 7 bases for J; bases not matched to a gene: 11. This CDR3 has 15 residues. For the CDR3, the DNA is TGTGCCAGCAGCTTAACTGGGGGGGAACTAGGGGAGCAGTACTTC. It yields the protein CASSLTGGELGEQYF.

The chain carries TRBV28 and TRBJ2-7; TRBD2 matches 9 bases. The V segment lost 5 bases and the J segment 4 bases; nucleotides outside the gene matches: 9. This CDR3 spans 15 amino acids. Per the germline V gene, CDR1 is MDHEN and CDR2 is SYDVKM. In nucleotides, the CDR3 is TGTGCCAGCAGTCCTCCGGTAGCGGGAGTTTACGAGCAGTACTTC. This translates into CASSPPVAGVYEQYF.

The chain is built from TRBV5-1 and TRBJ1-1; no reliable D call. Germline V gene sequence: CDR1 SGHRS, CDR2 YFSETQ. The CDR3 is 14 residues long. Deletions cut 4 bases from V and 1 base from J, with 11 bases between. The DNA of the CDR3 is TGCGCCAGCAGCCTCCTACCGGAGAACACTGAAGCTTTCTTT. Residues: CASSLLPENTEAFF.

The rearrangement uses TRBV27 and TRBJ2-2; a possible D gene is TRBD2 (6 bases). Germline V lookup: CDR1 MNHEY, CDR2 SMNVEV (reference sequence). V lost 9 bases to trimming and J lost 1 base, with 15 bases between them. The CDR3 extends over 15 amino acids. In DNA, the CDR3 is TGTGCCAGTCGCTGGGACTTAAGGAACACCGGGGAGCTGTTTTTT. Amino acid sequence: CASRWDLRNTGELFF.

The rearrangement links TRBV5-5 to TRBJ2-2; D tentatively fits TRBD1 or TRBD2 (5 bases each). The V end was cut by 4 bases, the J end by 2 bases, with 12 bases between. The length of the CDR3 is 15 residues. The germline CDR1 and CDR2 sequences are SGHKS and YYEKEE (reference sequence). The CDR3 DNA is TGTGCCAGCAGCGCCCGGGACGGCAACACCGGGGAGCTGTTTTTT. This codes for CASSARDGNTGELFF.

In regard to this clone: Within the sample, other DNA sequences also encode this same CDR3. The V call is TRBV18, the J call TRBJ2-5; possibly TRBD2 for D (5 bases). CDR1 and CDR2 (germline): KGHSH, LQKENI. V was clipped by 2 bases and J by 5 bases, with 6 bases between them. The CDR3 has 12 residues. The CDR3 region is CASSPRGETQYF. The CDR3, as DNA: TGTGCCAGCTCACCAAGAGGGGAGACCCAGTACTTC.

The chain couples TRBV5-6 to TRBJ1-2, with TRBD1 as a possible D gene (5 bases). Germline values: CDR1 SGHDT, CDR2 YYEEEE. Trimming cost V 4 bases and J 7 bases, with 17 bases left between them. This CDR3 spans 14 amino acids. CDR3 in amino acids: CASSPGPLGIGYTF. In nucleotides, the CDR3 is TGTGCCAGCAGCCCGGGACCACTGGGCATTGGCTACACCTTC. The variable domain in full, with the rest retrieved from reference TRBV5-6 and TRBJ1-2, is DAGVTQSPTHLIKTRGQQVTLRCSPKSGHDTVSWYQQALGQGPQFIFQYYEEEERQRGNFPDRFSGHQFPNYSSELNVNALLLGDSALYLCASSPGPLGIGYTFGSGTRLTVV.

The rearrangement uses TRBV10-3 and TRBJ2-3, with 7 bases identical to TRBD2. Germline CDR1 is ENHRY and CDR2 is SYGVKD. After removal of 0 bases from V and 3 bases from J, the junction contained 6 bases not matched to a gene. The CDR3 is 16 amino acids. This chain's CDR3 is CAISESGGRGTDTQYF. The CDR3 DNA reads as TGTGCCATCAGTGAGTCTGGCGGGAGAGGGACAGATACGCAGTATTTT.

In this sample, this clone turned up a few times. The chain carries TRBV6-5 and TRBJ1-2; possibly TRBD1 for D (6 bases). The CDR3 is 14 amino acids. V lost 4 bases, J lost 8 bases, and 17 bases lay in between. In germline, CDR1 is MNHEY, CDR2 SVGAGI. The CDR3, as DNA: TGTGCCAGCAGTTTCGGAGCAGGGGCGCGCGGCTACACCTTC. Amino acid sequence: CASSFGAGARGYTF.

The chain links TRBV6-6 to TRBJ2-2; the match to TRBD1 covers 10 bases. J lost 9 bases, V lost 2 bases, and 9 bases had no gene match. Germline lookup yields CDR1 MNHNY and CDR2 SVGAGI (reference sequence). This CDR3 comprises 16 residues. This chain's CDR3 is CASSYPGTGAVRELFF. The DNA for the CDR3 is TGTGCCAGCAGTTACCCGGGGACAGGGGCCGTCAGGGAGCTGTTTTTT.

The CDR3 DNA is TGTGCCAGCAAAACAGTAATGAACACTGAAGCTTTCTTT. Protein product: CASKTVMNTEAFF. The J gene is TRBJ1-1, the V gene TRBV6-1; D call uncertain. CDR1 is MNHNS and CDR2 is SASEGT in the germline V gene. This CDR3 is 13 amino acids long. V lost 7 bases and J lost 0, with 9 bases in between.

This clone has just one count. The chain has TRBV28 and TRBJ1-2, with 7 bases aligning to TRBD1. J lost 8 bases, V lost 3 bases, and 6 bases had no gene match. Germline V gene lookup returns CDR1 MDHEN and CDR2 SYDVKM. This CDR3 region has 13 residues. CDR3 in DNA: TGTGCCAGCAGTTTGCAGACAGGGTGGGGCTACACCTTC. It yields the protein CASSLQTGWGYTF.

V and J are TRBV5-6 and TRBJ1-5; D gene unclear. V was clipped by 2 bases and J by 0 bases, with 9 bases between them. The germline CDR1 and CDR2 sequences are SGHDT and YYEEEE. This CDR3 is built from 15 residues. The CDR3 bases are TGTGCCAGCAGCTTACAGCGTTATAGCAATCAGCCCCAGCATTTT. This codes for CASSLQRYSNQPQHF.